This T cell receptor beta chain was identified in a study of T cell clonotyping in hematopoietic cell transplantation. Described time point: recipient sample about 28 days before transplant, after cytoreduction. Clones were sequenced by immunoSEQ multiplex PCR, and TCRdb holds only the in-frame ones, with some missing. The sample has 15,000 to 20,000 clones; about 82% are singletons. The V gene end was trimmed by 4 bases and the J gene end by 4 bases; junction bases not matched to a gene: 8. CDR1 is GTSNPN, CDR2 SVGIG, per germline (reference sequence). The CDR3 runs to 14 residues. This TCR derives from a man aged 45-60 years with acute myeloid leukemia. Some clones in this sample may be carry-over from other donors' samples. The material was peripheral blood mononuclear cells, obtained before stem cell transplant. This sequence joins TRBV30 and TRBJ2-7, with 9 nucleotides matching TRBD1. In DNA form, the CDR3 reads TGTGCCTGGACCCGGACAGGGGAGTTTTACGAGCAGTACTTC. Protein sequence: CAWTRTGEFYEQYF.